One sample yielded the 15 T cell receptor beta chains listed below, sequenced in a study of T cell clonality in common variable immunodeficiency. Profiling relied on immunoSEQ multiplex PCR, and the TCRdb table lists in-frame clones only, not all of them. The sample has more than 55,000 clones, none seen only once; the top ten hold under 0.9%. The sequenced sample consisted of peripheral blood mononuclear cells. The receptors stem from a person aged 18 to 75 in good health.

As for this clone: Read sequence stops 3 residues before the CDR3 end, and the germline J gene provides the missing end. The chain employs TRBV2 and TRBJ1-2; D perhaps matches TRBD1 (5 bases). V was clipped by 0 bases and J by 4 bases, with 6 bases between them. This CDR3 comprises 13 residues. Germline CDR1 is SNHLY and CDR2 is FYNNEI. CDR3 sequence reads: CASSEAGAYGYTF. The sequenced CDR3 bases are TGTGCCAGCAGTGAAGCAGGGGCCTATGGC.

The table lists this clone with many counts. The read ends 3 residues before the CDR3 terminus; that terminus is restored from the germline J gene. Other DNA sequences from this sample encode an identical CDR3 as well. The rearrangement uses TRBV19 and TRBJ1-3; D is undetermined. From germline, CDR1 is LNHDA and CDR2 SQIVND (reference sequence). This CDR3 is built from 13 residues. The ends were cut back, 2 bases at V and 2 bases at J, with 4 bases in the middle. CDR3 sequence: CASSISAGNTIYF. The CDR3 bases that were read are TGTGCCAGTAGTATAAGCGCTGGAAACACC.

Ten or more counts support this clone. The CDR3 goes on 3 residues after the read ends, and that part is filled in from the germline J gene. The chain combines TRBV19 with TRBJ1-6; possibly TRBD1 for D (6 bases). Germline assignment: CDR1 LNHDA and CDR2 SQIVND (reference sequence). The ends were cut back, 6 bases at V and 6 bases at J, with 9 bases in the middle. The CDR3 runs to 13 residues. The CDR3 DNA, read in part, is TGTGCCAGTAGGGGGGGGCCTAATTCACCC. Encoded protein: CASRGGPNSP. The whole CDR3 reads CASRGGPNSPLHF.

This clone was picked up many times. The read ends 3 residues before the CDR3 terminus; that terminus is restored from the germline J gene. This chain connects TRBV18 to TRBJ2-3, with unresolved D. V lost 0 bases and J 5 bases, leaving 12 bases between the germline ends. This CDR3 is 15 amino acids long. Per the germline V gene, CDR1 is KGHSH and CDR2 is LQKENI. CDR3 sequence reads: CASSPPTGLLDTQYF. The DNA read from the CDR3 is TGTGCCAGCTCACCACCCACTGGGCTGCTAGATACG. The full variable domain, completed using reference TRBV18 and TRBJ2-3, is NAGVMQNPRHLVRRRGQEARLRCSPMKGHSHVYWYRQLPEEGLKFMVYLQKENIIDESGMPKERFSAEFPKEGPSILRIQQVVRGDSAAYFCASSPPTGLLDTQYFGPGTRLTVL.

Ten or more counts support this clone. CDR3 sequence reads: CASSPQDRVGDTQYF. The DNA read from the CDR3 is TGTGCCAGCAGCCCCCAGGACAGGGTGGGGGATACG. This sequence joins TRBV7-2 and TRBJ2-3; TRBD1 aligns across 8 bases. The CDR3 end lies 3 residues beyond the end of the read and is filled in from the germline J gene. With 5 bases clipped from V and 6 bases from J, the junction kept 10 bases outside the gene matches. This CDR3 region has 15 residues. Germline V gene lookup returns CDR1 SGHTA and CDR2 FQGNSA.

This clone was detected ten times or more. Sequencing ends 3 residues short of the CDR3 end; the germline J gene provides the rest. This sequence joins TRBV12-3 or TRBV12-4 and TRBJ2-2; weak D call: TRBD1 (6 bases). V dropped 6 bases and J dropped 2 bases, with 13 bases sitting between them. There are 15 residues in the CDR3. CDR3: CASRKGHLNTGELFF. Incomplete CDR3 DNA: TGTGCCAGCAGGAAGGGACACCTAAACACCGGGGAG.

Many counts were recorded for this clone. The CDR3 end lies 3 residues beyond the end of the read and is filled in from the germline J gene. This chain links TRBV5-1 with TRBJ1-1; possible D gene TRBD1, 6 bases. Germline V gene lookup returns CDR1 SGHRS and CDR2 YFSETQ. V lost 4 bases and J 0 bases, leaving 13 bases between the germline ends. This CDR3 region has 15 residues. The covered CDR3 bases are TGCGCCAGCAGCCCACCGGACAGATTGAACACTGAA. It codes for CASSPPDRLNTE. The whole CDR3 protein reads CASSPPDRLNTEAFF.

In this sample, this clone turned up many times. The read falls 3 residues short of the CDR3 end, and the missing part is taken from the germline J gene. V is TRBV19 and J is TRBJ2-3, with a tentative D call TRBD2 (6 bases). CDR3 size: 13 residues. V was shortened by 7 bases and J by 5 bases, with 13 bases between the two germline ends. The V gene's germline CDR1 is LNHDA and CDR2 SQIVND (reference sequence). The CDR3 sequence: CASKPGGKDTQYF. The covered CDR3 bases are TGTGCCAGTAAACCTGGGGGGAAAGATACG.

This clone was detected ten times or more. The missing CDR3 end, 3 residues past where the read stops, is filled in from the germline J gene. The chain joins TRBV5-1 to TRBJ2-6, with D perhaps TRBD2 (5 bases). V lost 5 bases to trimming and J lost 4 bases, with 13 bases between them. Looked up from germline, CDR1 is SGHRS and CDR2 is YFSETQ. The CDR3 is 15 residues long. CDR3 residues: CASRPGSSGANVLTF. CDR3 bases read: TGCGCCAGCAGGCCGGGGAGCTCCGGGGCCAACGTC.

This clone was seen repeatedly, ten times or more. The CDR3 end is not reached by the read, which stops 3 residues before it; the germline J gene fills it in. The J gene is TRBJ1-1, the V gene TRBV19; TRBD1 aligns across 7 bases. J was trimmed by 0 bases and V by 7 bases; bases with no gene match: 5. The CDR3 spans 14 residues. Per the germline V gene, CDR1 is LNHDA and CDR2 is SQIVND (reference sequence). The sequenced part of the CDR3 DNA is TGTGCCAGTACTTGGGACAGCATGAACACTGAA. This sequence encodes CASTWDSMNTE. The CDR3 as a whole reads CASTWDSMNTEAFF. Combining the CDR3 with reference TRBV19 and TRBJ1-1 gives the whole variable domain DGGITQSPKYLFRKEGQNVTLSCEQNLNHDAMYWYRQDPGQGLRLIYYSQIVNDFQKGDIAEGYSVSREKKESFPLTVTSAQKNPTAFYLCASTWDSMNTEAFFGQGTRLTVV.

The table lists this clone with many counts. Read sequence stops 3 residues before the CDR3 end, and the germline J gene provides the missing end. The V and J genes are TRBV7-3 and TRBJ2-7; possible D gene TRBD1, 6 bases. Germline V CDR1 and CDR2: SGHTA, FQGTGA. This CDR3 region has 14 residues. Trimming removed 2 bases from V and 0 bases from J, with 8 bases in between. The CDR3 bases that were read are TGTGCCAGCAGCTTAGGGGGACACTCCTACGAG. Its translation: CASSLGGHSYE. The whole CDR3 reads CASSLGGHSYEQYF.

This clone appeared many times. Here the CDR3 reads CASSLVRIRAGYTF. The CDR3 DNA, read in part, is TGTGCCAGCAGCTTAGTAAGAATCAGGGCCGGC. The rearrangement uses TRBV7-2 and TRBJ1-2; tentative D call: TRBD1 (5 bases). The read finishes 3 residues shy of the CDR3 end, and the germline J gene is used to complete it. Germline V gene sequence: CDR1 SGHTA, CDR2 FQGNSA. This CDR3 comprises 14 residues. The full variable domain, its missing parts supplied by reference TRBV7-2 and TRBJ1-2, is GAGVSQSPSNKVTEKGKDVELRCDPISGHTALYWYRQSLGQGLEFLIYFQGNSAPDKSGLPSDRFSAERTGGSVSTLTIQRTQQEDSAVYLCASSLVRIRAGYTFGSGTRLTVV.

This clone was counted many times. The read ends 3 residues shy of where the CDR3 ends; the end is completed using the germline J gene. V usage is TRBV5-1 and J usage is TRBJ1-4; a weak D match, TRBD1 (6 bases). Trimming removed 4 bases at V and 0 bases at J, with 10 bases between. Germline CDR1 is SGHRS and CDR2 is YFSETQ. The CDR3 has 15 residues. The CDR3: CASSARGTTNEKLFF. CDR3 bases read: TGCGCCAGCAGCGCCAGGGGAACAACTAATGAAAAA.

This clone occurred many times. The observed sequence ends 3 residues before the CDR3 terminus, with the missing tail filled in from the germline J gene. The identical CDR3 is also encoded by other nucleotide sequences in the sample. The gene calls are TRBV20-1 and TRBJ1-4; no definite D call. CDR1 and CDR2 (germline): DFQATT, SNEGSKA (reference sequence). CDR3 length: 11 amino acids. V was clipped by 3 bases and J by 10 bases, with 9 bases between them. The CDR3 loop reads CSASKGRKLFF. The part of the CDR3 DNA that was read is TGCAGTGCTAGTAAGGGTCGAAAA.

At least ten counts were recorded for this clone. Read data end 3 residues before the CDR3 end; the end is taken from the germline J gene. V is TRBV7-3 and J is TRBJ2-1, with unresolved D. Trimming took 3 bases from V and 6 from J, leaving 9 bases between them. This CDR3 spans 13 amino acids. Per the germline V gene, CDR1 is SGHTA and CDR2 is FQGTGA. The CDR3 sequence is CASSFLVSNEQFF. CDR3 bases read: TGTGCCAGCAGCTTTCTAGTGTCCAATGAG.